This T cell receptor beta chain was observed in a study of T cells in Graves' hyperthyroidism and ophthalmopathy. Study summary: Pretreatment peripheral blood was obtained at initial diagnosis. Study-wide results and caveats: Stable hyperthyroidism and ophthalmopathy were separated using 13 V-J signatures.

Based on clinical symptoms, serum thyroxine and TRAb, thyroid ultrasound and orbital computed tomography, diagnoses were reached. The V gene lost 8 bases and the J gene lost 0 bases, with 6 bases spanning the gap. Germline CDR1 MDHEN, CDR2 SYDVKM. The length of the CDR3 is 12 residues. Authors of the study amplified TCR beta CDR3 regions from RNA transcripts. First-round RT-PCR of the TCR CDR3 relied on the HTBI primer set. TCRdb recomputed calls from the multiplex PCR reads with MiXCR, one row per CDR3 protein. The sample lists approximately 530,000 distinct CDR3 sequences, about 20% occurring once. Ten or more counts support this clonotype. Its antigen is currently unknown.

Sequencing was done on a sample of blood. The chain has TRBV28 and TRBJ2-3; D call uncertain. This TCR came from a man aged 35 to 55 with Graves' ophthalmopathy. CDR3 amino acids: CASGLSTDTQYF. The CDR3 region has the DNA TGTGCCAGCGGGCTCAGCACAGATACGCAGTATTTT.